The entry below gives a single T cell receptor beta chain sequence along with its context. This sample is part of a study of blood T cell repertoires in COVID-19. Study at large: Acute and convalescent COVID-19 samples came from the United States, Italy and Spain. In each case, the material was cDNA or gDNA derived from T cells, B-cell-depleted T cells, or PBMCs.

Assignment of participants to cohorts was predicated upon participant-reported clinical history. The V end was cut by 0 bases, the J end by 13 bases, with 16 bases between. Germline values: CDR1 LGHDT, CDR2 YNNKEL (reference sequence). The CDR3 length is 14 residues. Authors' processing steps: From reference gene primer amplification, estimates of nucleated cell counts were derived. Method: immunoSEQ multiplex PCR; TCRdb's copy keeps in-frame clones and lacks some. The V and J calls and clone size were taken over from that table, and D and trimming were inferred from the DNA. The table has 200,000 or so clones, 80% to 90% seen once.

This TCR came from a woman between 18 and 30 years old in a cohort exposed to, infected with or recovered from COVID-19 (not recorded which). This chain joins TRBV3-1 (or the pseudogene TRBV3-2) and TRBJ1-5, with D perhaps matching TRBD1 (5 bases). The sequencing input was PBMCs or T cells enriched from blood (not recorded which). CDR3 nucleotides: TGTGCCAGCAGCCAAGAGCCGCGTGGGGGGGGACAGCATTTT. Translating gives CASSQEPRGGGQHF.